Listed below are T cell receptor beta chains from one sample, sequenced in a study of T cells after yellow fever vaccination. MiXCR was run by TCRdb on the 5' RACE reads, yielding one entry per CDR3 protein. The top ten clones hold roughly 18% of a sample with roughly 310,000 distinct CDR3 sequences, 7.5% to 9% of them seen once. This material consisted of PBMCs, taken on the day of the first yellow fever vaccination. These receptors came from a man between 18 and 35 years old who received the YFV17D yellow fever vaccine. Each CDR3 is given with its conserved first and last residue. Fields, in order: clone size, D gene, V gene, J gene, CDR3 DNA, CDR3 protein. The D gene is left open where the match is weak. Some rows mark clone size as missing; the rest say once, few, many or name a class of expanded clone.

>many|TRBD1|TRBV7-2|TRBJ2-1
TGTGCCAGCAGCCCGAGGACAGGGACCTACAATGAGCAGTTCTTC
CASSPRTGTYNEQFF
>few|TRBD1|TRBV11-1|TRBJ2-1
TGTGCCAGCAGCTTGACAGGGGTTGTAAATGAGCAGTTCTTC
CASSLTGVVNEQFF
>many|TRBD2|TRBV7-3|TRBJ2-1
TGTGCCAGCAGCATGGGACTAGCGGGCAATGAGCAGTTCTTC
CASSMGLAGNEQFF
>few|.|TRBV4-2|TRBJ2-3
TGTGCCAGCAGCCAAGTGGTGGGAGATACGCAGTATTTT
CASSQVVGDTQYF
>.|.|TRBV6-2/TRBV6-3|TRBJ2-7
TGTGCCAGCAGACCCCGGGACACCCTCTACGAGCAGTACTTC
CASRPRDTLYEQYF
>few|.|TRBV4-2|TRBJ1-1
TGTGCCAGCAGCCAAGAAGGGAAGTTGGATGAAGCTTTCTTT
CASSQEGKLDEAFF
>once|.|TRBV9|TRBJ2-2
TGTGCCAGCAGCGTCCCCCGCTCCGGGGAGCTGTTTTTT
CASSVPRSGELFF
>many|.|TRBV7-2|TRBJ2-7
TGTGCCAGCAGCTTTTCCGGGACGAACCCTTACGAGCAGTACTTC
CASSFSGTNPYEQYF
>few|.|TRBV7-2|TRBJ2-5
TGTGCCAGCAGCCCCATCGGTGAGCGTGGGGAGACCCAGTACTTC
CASSPIGERGETQYF
>.|.|TRBV19|TRBJ1-3
TGTGCCAGTATAACCAGTTCCACCATATATTTT
CASITSSTIYF
>many|TRBD2|TRBV5-4|TRBJ2-5
TGTGCCAGCAGCCCCTCCAGCGGGGAGGGGACCCAGTACTTC
CASSPSSGEGTQYF
>.|.|TRBV9|TRBJ2-5
TGTGCCAGCAGCTCGGGACTAGGGGGCGAGACCCAGTACTTC
CASSSGLGGETQYF
>few|TRBD1|TRBV6-2/TRBV6-3|TRBJ2-1
TGTGCCAGCAGTTACTCGTTTGGGACAGGGGGCAATGAGCAGTTCTTC
CASSYSFGTGGNEQFF
>few|.|TRBV7-2|TRBJ2-5
TGTGCCAGCCAAATCTGGACGGGAGAGACCCAGTACTTC
CASQIWTGETQYF
>many|TRBD1|TRBV3-1|TRBJ2-5
TGTGCCCAGGACCAGGGACAGACGTACCAAGAGACCCAGTACTTC
CAQDQGQTYQETQYF
>few|.|TRBV6-2/TRBV6-3|TRBJ2-5
TGTGCCAGCGCGGAGAGCGGGACCCAGTACTTC
CASAESGTQYF
>many|TRBD1|TRBV5-1|TRBJ2-1
TGCGCCAGCAGCTTGGAGGGACAGGGATACAATGAGCAGTTCTTC
CASSLEGQGYNEQFF
>few|.|TRBV3-1|TRBJ1-1
TGTGCCAGCAGCCAAGACCAGGGTCTGAACACTGAAGCTTTCTTT
CASSQDQGLNTEAFF
>few|.|TRBV4-1|TRBJ1-4
TGCGCCAGCAGCCAAGATGTGCCCCAGAGGGCGAGCGGTGAAAAACTGTTTTTT
CASSQDVPQRASGEKLFF
>many|.|TRBV5-1|TRBJ2-5
TGCGCCAGCAGCCCGGGGGCAGGTCAAGAGACCCAGTACTTC
CASSPGAGQETQYF
>few|.|TRBV7-2|TRBJ1-1
TGTGCCAGCAGCTTAGAGTCGACAAGGGGGACTGAAGCTTTCTTT
CASSLESTRGTEAFF
>few|TRBD1|TRBV14|TRBJ2-1
TGTGCCAGTCGACGACAGGGAATGGAGCAGTTCTTC
CASRRQGMEQFF
>many|TRBD2|TRBV11-2|TRBJ2-3
TGTGCCAGCGCACTAGCGGGAACAGATACGCAGTATTTT
CASALAGTDTQYF
>few|.|TRBV5-1|TRBJ1-4
TGCGCCAGCAGCTTGGGCAGCGTTAATGAAAAACTGTTTTTT
CASSLGSVNEKLFF
>many|TRBD2|TRBV5-1|TRBJ2-3
TGCGCCAGCAGCCCTCGACTAGCCGATGCAGATACGCAGTATTTT
CASSPRLADADTQYF
>few|TRBD1|TRBV12-3/TRBV12-4|TRBJ1-1
TGTGCCAGCAGTGGCCGGGACAGGGACTCTGAAGCTTTCTTT
CASSGRDRDSEAFF
>.|.|TRBV5-6|TRBJ2-6
TGTGCCAGCAGCTTGCCCGTTTCTGGGGCCAACGTCCTGACTTTC
CASSLPVSGANVLTF
>.|.|TRBV11-2|TRBJ1-1
TGTGCCAGCAGACATACGGGGACTGAAGCTTTCTTT
CASRHTGTEAFF
>.|TRBD2|TRBV5-1|TRBJ2-5
TGCGCCACCAAGGGACTAGCGGGGACCTCCCAAGAGACCCAGTACTTC
CATKGLAGTSQETQYF
>.|TRBD1|TRBV4-1|TRBJ1-6
TGCGCCAGCAGCCAAGGGGGGGACAGGGTATCACCCCTCCACTTT
CASSQGGDRVSPLHF
>many|.|TRBV10-3|TRBJ2-7
TGTGCCATCAGCCCGGGGACCGGACATCCTTACGAGCAGTACTTC
CAISPGTGHPYEQYF
>few|.|TRBV5-4|TRBJ1-3
TGTGCCAGCAGCTATGGGACCGTTAGCTCTGGAAACACCATATATTTT
CASSYGTVSSGNTIYF
>few|.|TRBV20-1|TRBJ1-2
TGCAGTGCTAGGCAGAACTATGGCTACACCTTC
CSARQNYGYTF
>.|.|TRBV20-1|TRBJ2-5
TGCAGTGCTAGGGAAGCGGCCCGGTCGGAGACCCAGTACTTC
CSAREAARSETQYF
>few|.|TRBV6-5|TRBJ1-6
TGTGCCAGCAGTTACTTCTATGGCAATTCACCCCTCCACTTT
CASSYFYGNSPLHF
>.|TRBD1|TRBV24-1|TRBJ2-5
TGTGCCACCAGTGATCCTCGGACAGGTGGAGAGACCCAGTACTTC
CATSDPRTGGETQYF
>few|.|TRBV5-4|TRBJ2-2
TGTGCCAGCAGCTCTCCTGCTCGACAGCACACCGGGGAGCTGTTTTTT
CASSSPARQHTGELFF
>.|.|TRBV10-3|TRBJ1-6
TGTGCCATCAGTGAGTCAGGGAATGTTAATTCACCCCTCCACTTT
CAISESGNVNSPLHF
>many|.|TRBV5-1|TRBJ1-1
TGCGCCAGCAGCTTGGTCCAGATGAACACTGAAGCTTTCTTT
CASSLVQMNTEAFF